In this sample, the clone carrying this TCR beta chain turned up many times. These data belong to a study of T-cell reconstitution after alpha-beta-depleted transplantation in children. Unique molecular identifiers were used to barcode this TCRbeta library. TCRdb processed the PCR reads anew with MiXCR; each CDR3 protein has one entry. This repertoire shows hundreds of thousands of distinct CDR3 sequences, roughly a tenth found once; its top ten account for 3.5% to 5%. There are 16 residues in the CDR3. Germline assignment: CDR1 SGDLS and CDR2 YYNGEE. V shed 0 bases, J shed 6 bases, and the junction held 10 bases outside the gene matches.

The material sequenced was PBMCs from the stem cell graft donor, taken from the stem cell graft. The chain recombines TRBV9 with TRBJ2-7; 9 bases map to TRBD1. The TCR originated in a human donor who donated a stem cell graft to a child with acute myeloid leukemia. CDR3 sequence: CASSVGAGQGNGEQYF. CDR3 in DNA: TGTGCCAGCAGCGTAGGGGCAGGACAGGGGAACGGCGAGCAGTACTTC.